This paragraph reports one TCR beta chain. This sample was taken from a study of blood T cell repertoires in COVID-19. Overall study context: Sites across the United States, Italy and Spain contributed samples from acute and convalescent COVID-19.

The germline V gene encodes CDR1 WNHNN and CDR2 SYGVQD (reference sequence). This CDR3 has 14 residues. Trimming took off 8 bases at V and 6 bases at J, with 20 bases between the two ends. The study assigned cohorts using participant-reported clinical history. The data were produced by immunoSEQ multiplex PCR, yet TCRdb's version contains in-frame clones alone and is incomplete. The data contain a few hundred thousand clones, approximately 85% of them seen just once; the ten biggest clones take up about 6.9%. The specimen sequenced was PBMCs or T cells enriched from blood (not recorded which). The TCR was taken from a woman in her 50s who had been exposed to COVID-19. The chain links TRBV10-1 to TRBJ2-7, with TRBD2 as a possible D gene (6 bases). CDR3 in amino acids: CASAPNRLEGEQYF. The CDR3 DNA reads as TGCGCCAGCGCGCCGAACAGGCTGGAGGGCGAGCAGTACTTC.